The source of this T cell receptor beta chain is a study of regulatory T cells in long-lasting Graves disease. Findings of the study overall: It was in persistent disease that TRBV28, TRBJ1-2 and TRBJ2-5 were favored.

TCR beta libraries were built with iRepertoire HTBI primers and Arm-PCR of CDR3 regions. From the multiplex PCR reads, TCRdb called clonotypes with MiXCR, one entry per CDR3 protein. The profile covers around 470,000 distinct CDR3 sequences, with 11% to 15% appearing a single time and about a sixth taken by the ten largest. Time point denoted: newly diagnosed GD, antithyroid drugs for less than 3 months. Preparation of the TCR library used RNA extracted from PBMCs. In germline, CDR1 is DFQATT, CDR2 SNEGSKA (reference sequence). V shed 1 base, J shed 4 bases, and the junction held 7 bases outside the gene matches. CDR3 size: 15 residues. Only a few counts were recorded for this clonotype. What it recognizes is unknown. This same sample was also taken into another study, of T cells in Graves' hyperthyroidism and ophthalmopathy. That report notes: Primed by the HTBI set, a first-round RT-PCR was run on the TCR CDR3. The blood repertoire included most of the expanded thyroid clonotypes above 0.001.

The TCR sequence derives from a woman in her fifties or sixties with Graves disease. The chain is built from TRBV20-1 and TRBJ2-1, with 7 nucleotides matching TRBD1. Sample: peripheral blood mononuclear cells (PBMCs), taken at new diagnosis, from a patient treated with antithyroid drugs. CDR3 coding DNA: TGCAGTGCTAGAGGAATTCAGGACAGGTACAATGAGCAGTTCTTC. Encoded protein: CSARGIQDRYNEQFF.